This TCR beta chain was identified in a study of response to subunit inactivated influenza vaccine. The CDR3 covers 16 residues. CDR1 and CDR2 from the germline V gene are MNHNS and SASEGT. Trimming at V came to 6 bases and at J to 5 bases, leaving 12 bases not matched to a gene. This clonotype was detected many times. The antigen is undetermined. Study outcomes and limitations: Authors proposed each seasonal influenza vaccination draws in few new T cells.

TCRdb redid the calling of the RT-PCR reads with MiXCR, one entry per CDR3 protein. The sample yields approximately 570,000 distinct CDR3 sequences, around 8% seen once. The rearrangement uses TRBV6-1 and TRBJ1-2, with TRBD1 matching over 10 bases. The sequenced sample was PBMCs from blood, obtained around 2 years after vaccination. This sequence was found in a man between 50 and 69 years old who received an inactivated influenza vaccine. The DNA of the CDR3 is TGTGCCAGCAGGGGGACAGGGGAAAAAAATTCGTATGGCTACACCTTC. This codes for CASRGTGEKNSYGYTF.